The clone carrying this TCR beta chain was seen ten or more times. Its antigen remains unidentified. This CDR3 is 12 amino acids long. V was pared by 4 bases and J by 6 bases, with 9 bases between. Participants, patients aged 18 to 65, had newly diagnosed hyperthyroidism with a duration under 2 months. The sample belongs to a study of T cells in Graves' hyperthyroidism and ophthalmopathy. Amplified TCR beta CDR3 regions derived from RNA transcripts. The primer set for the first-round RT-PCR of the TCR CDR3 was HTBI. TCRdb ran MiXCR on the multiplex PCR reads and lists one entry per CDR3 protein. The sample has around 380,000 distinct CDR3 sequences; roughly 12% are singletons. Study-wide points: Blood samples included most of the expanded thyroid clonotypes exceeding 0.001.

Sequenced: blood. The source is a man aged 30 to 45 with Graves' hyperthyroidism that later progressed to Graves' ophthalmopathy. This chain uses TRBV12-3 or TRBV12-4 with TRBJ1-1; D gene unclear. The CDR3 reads CASSSKSAEAFF. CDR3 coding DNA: TGTGCCAGCAGTTCGAAGTCGGCTGAAGCTTTCTTT.